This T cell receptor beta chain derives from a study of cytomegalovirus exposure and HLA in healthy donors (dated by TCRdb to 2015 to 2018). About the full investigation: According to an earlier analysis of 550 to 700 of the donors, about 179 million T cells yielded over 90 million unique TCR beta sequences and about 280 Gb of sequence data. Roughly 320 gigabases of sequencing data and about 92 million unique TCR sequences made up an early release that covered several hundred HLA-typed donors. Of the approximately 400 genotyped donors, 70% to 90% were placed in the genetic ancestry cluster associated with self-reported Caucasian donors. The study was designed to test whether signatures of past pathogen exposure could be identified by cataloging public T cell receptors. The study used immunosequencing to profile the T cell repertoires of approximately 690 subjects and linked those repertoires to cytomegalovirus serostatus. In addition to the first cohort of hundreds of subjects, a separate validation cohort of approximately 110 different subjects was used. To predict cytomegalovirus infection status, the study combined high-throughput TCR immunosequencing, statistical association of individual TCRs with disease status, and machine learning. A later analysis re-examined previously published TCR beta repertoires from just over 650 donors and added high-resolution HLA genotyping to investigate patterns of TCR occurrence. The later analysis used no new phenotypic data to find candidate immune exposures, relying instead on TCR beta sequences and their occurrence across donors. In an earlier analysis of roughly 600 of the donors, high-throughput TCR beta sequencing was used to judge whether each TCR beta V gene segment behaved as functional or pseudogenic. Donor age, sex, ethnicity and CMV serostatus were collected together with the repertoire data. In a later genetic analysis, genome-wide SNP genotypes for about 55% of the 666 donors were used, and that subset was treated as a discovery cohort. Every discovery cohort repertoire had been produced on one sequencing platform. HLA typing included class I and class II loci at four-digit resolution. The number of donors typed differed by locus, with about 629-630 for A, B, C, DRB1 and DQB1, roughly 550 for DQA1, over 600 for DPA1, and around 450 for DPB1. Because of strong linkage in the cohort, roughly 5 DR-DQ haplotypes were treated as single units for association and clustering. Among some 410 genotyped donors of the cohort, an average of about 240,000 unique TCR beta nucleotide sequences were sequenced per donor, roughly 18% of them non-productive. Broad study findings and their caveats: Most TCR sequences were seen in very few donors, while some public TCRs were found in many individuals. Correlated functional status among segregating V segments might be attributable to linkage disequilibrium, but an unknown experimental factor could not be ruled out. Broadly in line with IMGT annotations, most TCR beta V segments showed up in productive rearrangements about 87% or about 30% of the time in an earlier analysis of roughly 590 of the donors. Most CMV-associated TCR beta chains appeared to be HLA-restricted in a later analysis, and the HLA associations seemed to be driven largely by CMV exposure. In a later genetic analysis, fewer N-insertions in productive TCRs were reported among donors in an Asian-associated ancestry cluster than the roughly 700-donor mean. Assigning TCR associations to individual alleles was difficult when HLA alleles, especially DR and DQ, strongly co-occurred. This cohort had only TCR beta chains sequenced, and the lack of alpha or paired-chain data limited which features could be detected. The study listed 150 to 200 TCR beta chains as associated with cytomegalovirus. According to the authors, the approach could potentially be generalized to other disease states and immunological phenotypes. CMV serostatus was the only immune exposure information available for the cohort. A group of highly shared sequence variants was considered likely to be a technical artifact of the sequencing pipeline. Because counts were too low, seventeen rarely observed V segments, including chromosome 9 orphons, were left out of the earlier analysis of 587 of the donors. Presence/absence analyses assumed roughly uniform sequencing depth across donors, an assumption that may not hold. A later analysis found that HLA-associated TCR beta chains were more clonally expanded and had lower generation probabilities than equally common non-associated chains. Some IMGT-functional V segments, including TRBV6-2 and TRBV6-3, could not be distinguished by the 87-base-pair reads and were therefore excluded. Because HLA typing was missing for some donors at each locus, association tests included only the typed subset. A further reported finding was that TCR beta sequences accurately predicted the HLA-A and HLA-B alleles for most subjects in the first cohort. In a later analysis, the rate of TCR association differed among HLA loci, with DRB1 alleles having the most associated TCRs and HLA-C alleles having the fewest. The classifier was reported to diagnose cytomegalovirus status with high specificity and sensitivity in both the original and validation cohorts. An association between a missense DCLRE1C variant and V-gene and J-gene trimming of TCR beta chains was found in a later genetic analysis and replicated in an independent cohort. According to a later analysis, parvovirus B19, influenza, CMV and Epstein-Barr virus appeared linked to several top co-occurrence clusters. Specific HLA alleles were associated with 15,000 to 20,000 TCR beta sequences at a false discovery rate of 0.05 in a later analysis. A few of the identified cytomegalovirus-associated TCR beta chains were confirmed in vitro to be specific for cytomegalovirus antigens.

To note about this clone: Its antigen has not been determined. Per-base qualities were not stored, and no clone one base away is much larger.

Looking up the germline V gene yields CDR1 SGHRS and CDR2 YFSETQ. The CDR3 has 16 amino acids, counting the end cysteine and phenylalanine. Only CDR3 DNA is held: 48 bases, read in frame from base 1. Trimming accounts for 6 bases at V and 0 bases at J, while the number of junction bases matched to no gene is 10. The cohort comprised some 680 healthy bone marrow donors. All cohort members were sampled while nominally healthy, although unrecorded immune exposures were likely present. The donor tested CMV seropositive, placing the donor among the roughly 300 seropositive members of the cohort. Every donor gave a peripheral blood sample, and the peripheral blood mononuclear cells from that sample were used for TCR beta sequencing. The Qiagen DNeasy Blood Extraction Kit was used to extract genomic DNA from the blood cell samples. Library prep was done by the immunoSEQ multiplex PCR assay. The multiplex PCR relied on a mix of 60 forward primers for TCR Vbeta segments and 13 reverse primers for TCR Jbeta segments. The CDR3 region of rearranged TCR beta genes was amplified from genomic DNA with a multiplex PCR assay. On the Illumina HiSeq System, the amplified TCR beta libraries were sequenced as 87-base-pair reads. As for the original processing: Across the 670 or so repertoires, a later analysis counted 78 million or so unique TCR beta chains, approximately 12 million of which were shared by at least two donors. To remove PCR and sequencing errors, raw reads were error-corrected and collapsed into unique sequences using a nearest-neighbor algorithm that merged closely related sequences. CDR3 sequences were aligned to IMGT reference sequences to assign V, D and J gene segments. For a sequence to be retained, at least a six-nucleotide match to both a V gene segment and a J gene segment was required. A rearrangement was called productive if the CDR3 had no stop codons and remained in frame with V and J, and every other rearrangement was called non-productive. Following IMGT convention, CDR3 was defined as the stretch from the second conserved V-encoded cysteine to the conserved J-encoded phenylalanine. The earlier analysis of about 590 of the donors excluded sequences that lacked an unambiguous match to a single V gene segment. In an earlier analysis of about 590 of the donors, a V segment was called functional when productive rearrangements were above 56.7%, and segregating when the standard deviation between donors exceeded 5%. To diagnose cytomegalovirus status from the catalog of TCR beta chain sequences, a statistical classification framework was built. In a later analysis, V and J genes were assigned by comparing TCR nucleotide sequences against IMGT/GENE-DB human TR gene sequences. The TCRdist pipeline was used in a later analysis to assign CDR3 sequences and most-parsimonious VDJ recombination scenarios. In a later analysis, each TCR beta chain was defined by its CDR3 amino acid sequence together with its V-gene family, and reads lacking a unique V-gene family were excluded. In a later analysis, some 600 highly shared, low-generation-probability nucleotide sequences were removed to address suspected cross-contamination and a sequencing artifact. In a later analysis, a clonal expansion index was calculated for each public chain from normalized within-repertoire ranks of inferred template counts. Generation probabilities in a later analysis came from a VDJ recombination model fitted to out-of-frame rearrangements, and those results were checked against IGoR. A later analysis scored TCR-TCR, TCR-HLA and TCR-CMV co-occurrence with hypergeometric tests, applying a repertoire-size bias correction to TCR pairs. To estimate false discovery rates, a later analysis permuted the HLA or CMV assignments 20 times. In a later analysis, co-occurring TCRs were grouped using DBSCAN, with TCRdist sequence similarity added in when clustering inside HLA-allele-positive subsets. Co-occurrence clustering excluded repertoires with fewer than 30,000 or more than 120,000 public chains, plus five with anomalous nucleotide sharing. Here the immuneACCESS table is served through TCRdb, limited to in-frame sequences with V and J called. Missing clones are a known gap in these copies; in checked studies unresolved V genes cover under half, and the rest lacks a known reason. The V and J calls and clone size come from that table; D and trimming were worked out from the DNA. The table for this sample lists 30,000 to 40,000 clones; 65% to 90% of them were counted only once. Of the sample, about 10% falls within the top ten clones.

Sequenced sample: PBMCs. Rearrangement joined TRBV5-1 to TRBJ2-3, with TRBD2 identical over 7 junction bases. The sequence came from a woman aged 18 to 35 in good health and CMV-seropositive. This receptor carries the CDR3 CASTTGVGGSTDTQYF. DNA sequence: TGCGCCAGCACCACGGGGGTCGGGGGGAGCACAGATACGCAGTATTTT.